Given below is one T cell receptor (beta chain) in context. Germline assignment: CDR1 GTSNPN and CDR2 SVGIG (reference sequence). V lost 3 bases and J 12 bases, leaving 12 bases between the germline ends. The CDR3 loop spans 12 amino acids. The data originate from a study of T cells in Graves' hyperthyroidism and ophthalmopathy. There were TCR beta CDR3 regions amplified from RNA transcripts. Initially, a first-round RT-PCR of the TCR CDR3 employed the HTBI primer set. TCRdb reprocessed the multiplex PCR reads with MiXCR, giving one entry per CDR3 protein. The table includes around 520,000 distinct CDR3 sequences, approximately 15% detected once.

Sequences were obtained from blood. The V gene is TRBV30, the J gene TRBJ1-6; D remains ambiguous. This sequence originates from a woman younger than 35 with Graves' hyperthyroidism. DNA for the CDR3: TGTGCCTGGAGCGAACTACCTAAACCCCTCCACTTT. As protein: CAWSELPKPLHF.